A single sample gave rise to the 31 T cell receptor beta chains below, sequenced in a study of blood T cells in healthy people across ages. Alongside a J-beta primer mix, a sample-barcoded 5' primer served in a second PCR lasting roughly 7 to 11 cycles. Via MiXCR, TCRdb re-called the 5' RACE reads, giving one row per CDR3 protein. The sample has over 700,000 distinct CDR3 sequences; roughly 50% are singletons. The sample was blood. The receptors originated from a man aged 80 or over in good health.

There are a few counts of this clonotype. The chain has TRBV29-1 and TRBJ2-1; TRBD2 aligns across 8 bases. The trim removed 7 bases at V and 9 bases at J, leaving 8 bases unmatched. The CDR3 consists of 12 residues. Germline V gene sequence: CDR1 SQVTM, CDR2 ANQGSEA. CDR3 amino acids: CSAGAGEGEQFF. Written as DNA, the CDR3 is TGCAGCGCCGGAGCGGGAGAGGGTGAGCAGTTCTTC.

The chain uses TRBV5-1 and TRBJ2-1, with 7 bases fitting TRBD1. Unmatched junction bases numbered 8, after V lost 0 bases and J lost 8 bases. Germline V gene lookup returns CDR1 SGHRS and CDR2 YFSETQ. The CDR3 covers 15 residues. For the CDR3, the DNA is TGCGCCAGCAGCTTGGGACAGGGATGGCTCGATGAGCAGTTCTTC. It translates to CASSLGQGWLDEQFF.

This clonotype occurred many times. V is TRBV27 and J is TRBJ2-7; tentatively, D is TRBD2 (7 bases). Germline lookup yields CDR1 MNHEY and CDR2 SMNVEV (reference sequence). V was clipped by 6 bases and J by 7 bases, with 16 bases between them. There are 13 residues in the CDR3. The CDR3 spells CASSGGQGTEQYF. CDR3 nucleotides: TGTGCCAGCAGCGGGGGGCAAGGTACGGAGCAGTACTTC.

This clonotype has a handful of counts. This chain uses TRBV4-1 with TRBJ2-7; 9 positions agree with TRBD2. Germline loops: CDR1 MGHRA, CDR2 YSYEKL. Unmatched junction bases numbered 3, after V lost 1 base and J lost 2 bases. The CDR3 covers 15 residues. CDR3 DNA: TGCGCCAGCAGCCAAGGTCTAGCGGGACCCTACGAGCAGTACTTC. Its protein is CASSQGLAGPYEQYF.

This clonotype was observed a handful of times. Its ends do not fully match the called genes, so a read error is possible. In DNA, the CDR3 is TGTGCCAGCAGCTTAGCCCCGGGCCAAGAGACCCAGTACTTC. This gives the protein CASSLAPGQETQYF. The genes are TRBV5-1 and TRBJ2-5; no clear D. The germline gives CDR1 SGHRS, CDR2 YFSETQ. The CDR3 runs 14 residues.

V and J are TRBV18 and TRBJ1-5, with TRBD1 matching 7 bases. Germline loops: CDR1 KGHSH, CDR2 LQKENI. This CDR3 is 16 amino acids long. Trimming removed 4 bases from V and 0 bases from J; junction bases left unmatched: 6. CDR3 sequence (DNA): TGTGCCAGCTCACTGGGAGGGACAGATAGCAATCAGCCCCAGCATTTT. Residues: CASSLGGTDSNQPQHF. Full variable domain (missing parts from reference TRBV18 and TRBJ1-5): NAGVMQNPRHLVRRRGQEARLRCSPMKGHSHVYWYRQLPEEGLKFMVYLQKENIIDESGMPKERFSAEFPKEGPSILRIQQVVRGDSAAYFCASSLGGTDSNQPQHFGDGTRLSIL.

This clonotype has only a few counts. The V gene is TRBV7-9, the J gene TRBJ2-5, with TRBD2 identical over 7 bases. The CDR3 is made up of 14 amino acids. V was pared by 5 bases and J by 11 bases, with 14 bases of the junction left unmatched. Germline CDR1 and CDR2: SEHNR and FQNEAQ (reference sequence). The CDR3 DNA reads as TGTGCCAGCAGCAGGGACCTCCGGGCGGGAGAGCAGTACTTC. This codes for CASSRDLRAGEQYF.

The rearrangement uses TRBV29-1 and TRBJ1-3; a possible D gene is TRBD1 (5 bases). CDR1 and CDR2 from the germline V gene are SQVTM and ANQGSEA. The CDR3 has 12 amino acids. V was trimmed by 3 bases and J by 8 bases, leaving 11 bases between them. The CDR3: CSVDWGVDTIYF. The CDR3 DNA sequence: TGCAGCGTTGATTGGGGGGTAGACACCATATATTTT.

The chain uses TRBV2 and TRBJ2-2, with D perhaps matching TRBD1 (5 bases). Germline lookup yields CDR1 SNHLY and CDR2 FYNNEI. V lost 3 bases to trimming and J lost 2 bases, with 7 bases between them. The CDR3 sequence is 14 residues long. The CDR3 here is CASSEQGNTGELFF. For the CDR3, the DNA is TGTGCCAGCAGTGAGCAGGGCAACACCGGGGAGCTGTTTTTT. Drawing the rest from reference TRBV2 and TRBJ2-2, the complete variable domain is EPEVTQTPSHQVTQMGQEVILRCVPISNHLYFYWYRQILGQKVEFLVSFYNNEISEKSEIFDDQFSVERPDGSNFTLKIRSTKLEDSAMYFCASSEQGNTGELFFGEGSRLTVL.

The rearrangement joins TRBV11-2 to TRBJ2-7; 7 bases agree with TRBD1. CDR1 and CDR2 from the germline V gene are SGHAT and FQNNGV. This CDR3 spans 15 amino acids. V gave up 5 bases and J gave up 5 bases; unmatched junction bases: 12. The CDR3 protein is CASSPGQARFNEQYF. The CDR3 nucleotides read TGTGCCAGCAGCCCCGGACAGGCCCGCTTTAACGAGCAGTACTTC. Full variable domain (outside the CDR3, taken from reference TRBV11-2 and TRBJ2-7): EAGVAQSPRYKIIEKRQSVAFWCNPISGHATLYWYQQILGQGPKLLIQFQNNGVVDDSQLPKDRFSAERLKGVDSTLKIQPAKLEDSAVYLCASSPGQARFNEQYFGPGTRLTVT.

Turning to this clonotype: A read error is possible here, since a much larger clone lies one base away. The chain has TRBV5-1 and TRBJ2-2; D is possibly TRBD2 (6 bases). The CDR3 loop spans 15 amino acids. Trimming left V 3 bases short and J 3 bases short, with 12 bases between. Germline CDR1 is SGHRS and CDR2 is YFSETQ. The CDR3 coding sequence is TGCGCCAGCAGCTCCGACCGGGAGTACACCGGGGAGCTGTTTTTT. Residues: CASSSDREYTGELFF.

The J gene is TRBJ2-3, the V gene TRBV7-3, with 8 bases that match TRBD2. The CDR3 contains 16 residues. CDR1 is SGHTA, CDR2 FQGTGA, per germline. Trimming cost V 5 bases and J 2 bases; bases outside gene matches: 9. Here the CDR3 DNA reads TGTGCCAGCAGCCTGGGGGGAGCGGGAGCCACAGATACGCAGTATTTT. The encoded protein is CASSLGGAGATDTQYF.

This clonotype appeared a few times. V usage is TRBV12-5 and J usage is TRBJ2-7, with 11 bases identical to TRBD2. The J segment lost 3 bases and the V segment lost 1 base, leaving 5 bases of the junction unmatched. Germline V gives CDR1 LGHNT, CDR2 FRNRAP. The CDR3 is 16 residues long. The CDR3 reads CASGLASGLAVYEQYF. The CDR3 DNA follows: TGTGCTAGTGGTTTGGCATCGGGACTAGCGGTCTACGAGCAGTACTTC.

The chain carries TRBV7-9 and TRBJ2-2; TRBD2 agrees at 9 bases. V gave up 6 bases and J gave up 4 bases; unmatched junction bases: 3. Germline V lookup: CDR1 SEHNR, CDR2 FQNEAQ (reference sequence). The CDR3 loop spans 14 amino acids. The DNA for the CDR3 is TGTGCCAGCAGTATAGCGGGAGTCACCGGGGAGCTGTTTTTT. This gives the protein CASSIAGVTGELFF.

The chain couples TRBV28 to TRBJ2-5; D call uncertain. The CDR3 loop spans 13 amino acids. CDR1 is MDHEN and CDR2 is SYDVKM in the germline V gene. Trimming took 5 bases from V and 6 from J, leaving 13 bases between them. The CDR3 nucleotides read TGTGCCAGCAGTCCTCCGGTTGTGAAGACCCAGTACTTC. This encodes CASSPPVVKTQYF.

V and J are TRBV12-3 or TRBV12-4 and TRBJ2-5; the match to TRBD1 covers 7 bases. This CDR3 is built from 11 residues. V shed 4 bases, J shed 13 bases, and the junction held 6 bases outside the gene matches. The CDR3, as DNA: TGTGCCAGCAGTTACGGACAGGAGCCGTACTTC. It specifies CASSYGQEPYF.

The genes are TRBV2 and TRBJ2-1, with TRBD1 identical over 9 bases. CDR3 length: 15 residues. CDR1 is SNHLY and CDR2 is FYNNEI in the germline V gene. V lost 2 bases to trimming and J lost 7 bases; unmatched junction nucleotides: 6. The CDR3 bases are TGTGCCAGCAGTGAATTGGGGACAGGGCTGAATGAGCAGTTCTTC. Amino acids: CASSELGTGLNEQFF.

This clonotype was seen a single time. The chain links TRBV15 to TRBJ2-3; 10 bases are shared with TRBD1. The V gene end was trimmed by 4 bases and the J gene end by 1 base; junction bases not matched to a gene: 8. CDR1 LNHNV and CDR2 YYDKDF come from the germline V gene (reference sequence). There are 17 residues in the CDR3. The CDR3 sequence is CATSTITGTGGTDTQYF. The CDR3 nucleotides are TGTGCCACCAGCACAATAACCGGGACAGGGGGCACAGATACGCAGTATTTT.

The chain recombines TRBV28 with TRBJ2-4, with 11 bases fitting TRBD2. Per germline, CDR1 MDHEN and CDR2 SYDVKM. The V and J ends lost 6 bases and 7 bases, in that order; junction bases with no gene match: 5. CDR3 length equals 14 residues. Written as DNA, the CDR3 is TGTGCCAGCAGACCGGGACTAGCGGTCAACATTCAGTACTTC. Its translation is CASRPGLAVNIQYF. Drawing the rest from reference TRBV28 and TRBJ2-4, the complete variable domain is DVKVTQSSRYLVKRTGEKVFLECVQDMDHENMFWYRQDPGLGLRLIYFSYDVKMKEKGDIPEGYSVSREKKERFSLILESASTNQTSMYLCASRPGLAVNIQYFGAGTRLSVL.

This clonotype has only a few counts. V and J are TRBV12-3 or TRBV12-4 and TRBJ2-3, with a weak D call TRBD2 (6 bases). This CDR3 is built from 14 residues. Trimming took 8 bases from V and 5 from J, leaving 17 bases between them. CDR3 residues: CASAIRENLDTQYF. CDR3 coding DNA: TGTGCCAGCGCAATTCGGGAGAATCTAGATACGCAGTATTTT.

This sequence joins TRBV5-1 and TRBJ2-3; 8 bases map to TRBD1. There are 14 residues in the CDR3. Germline V gene sequence: CDR1 SGHRS, CDR2 YFSETQ. Losses at the gene ends were 4 bases for V and 2 bases for J; bases not matched to a gene: 3. CDR3 residues: CASSPQGATDTQYF. The CDR3 DNA reads as TGCGCCAGCAGCCCCCAGGGGGCCACAGATACGCAGTATTTT. The full variable domain, with the rest looked up from reference TRBV5-1 and TRBJ2-3, is KAGVTQTPRYLIKTRGQQVTLSCSPISGHRSVSWYQQTPGQGLQFLFEYFSETQRNKGNFPGRFSGRQFSNSRSEMNVSTLELGDSALYLCASSPQGATDTQYFGPGTRLTVL.

The chain combines TRBV9 with TRBJ2-4; D ambiguous. The end of the DNA is better explained by TRBJ2-7, so the J call may be wrong. CDR1 is SGDLS, CDR2 YYNGEE, per germline. The CDR3 sequence is 13 residues long. CDR3 residues: CASSAALGYEQYF. The CDR3 region has the DNA TGTGCCAGCAGCGCGGCGCTAGGCTACGAGCAGTACTTC.

The chain joins TRBV5-1 to TRBJ1-1; D not resolved. The CDR3 totals 13 residues. Germline loops: CDR1 SGHRS, CDR2 YFSETQ. The germline V and J ends were trimmed by 4 bases and 10 bases, with 17 bases remaining between them. The CDR3 DNA reads TGCGCCAGCAGCCTAGGACCGCCCGACCCAGCTTTCTTT. Translated: CASSLGPPDPAFF.

This sequence joins TRBV6-1 and TRBJ2-1; 9 bases fit TRBD2. Trimming cost V 6 bases and J 6 bases; bases outside gene matches: 12. Germline CDR1 is MNHNS and CDR2 is SASEGT. The CDR3 sequence is 16 residues long. CDR3 DNA sequence: TGTGCCAGCAGGCGGATTCCGGGACTAGCCATCAATGAGCAGTTCTTC. Its translation is CASRRIPGLAINEQFF.

The rearrangement uses TRBV12-3 or TRBV12-4 and TRBJ2-3; possible D gene TRBD2, 6 bases. The CDR3 has 14 residues. V lost 5 bases to trimming and J lost 5 bases, with 14 bases between them. CDR3 region: CASSHGGMIDTQYF. For the CDR3, the DNA is TGTGCCAGCAGTCACGGCGGGATGATAGATACGCAGTATTTT.

The chain carries TRBV20-1 and TRBJ2-7; possible D gene TRBD2, 5 bases. Trimming took off 0 bases at V and 3 bases at J, with 15 bases between the two ends. Germline V CDR1 and CDR2: DFQATT, SNEGSKA (reference sequence). The CDR3 consists of 15 residues. The CDR3: CSARDGRAHHYEQYF. In nucleotides, the CDR3 is TGCAGTGCTAGAGATGGGCGGGCGCACCACTACGAGCAGTACTTC.

Only a few counts were recorded for this clonotype. The genes are TRBV12-3 or TRBV12-4 and TRBJ2-7, with TRBD2 identical over 12 bases. V was clipped by 7 bases and J by 5 bases; unmatched bases: 9. The CDR3 totals 15 residues. The CDR3 DNA sequence: TGTGCCAGCACCCCAACGCTAGCGGGAGGGCACGAGCAGTACTTC. Amino acids: CASTPTLAGGHEQYF.

This clonotype has just a few counts. Written as DNA, the CDR3 is TGTGCCATCAGAGACTCCTACGAGCAGTACTTC. Translating gives CAIRDSYEQYF. The chain carries TRBV10-3 and TRBJ2-7; no clear D. The CDR3 has 11 residues. The germline V and J ends were trimmed by 6 bases and 0 bases, with 3 bases remaining between them. From germline, CDR1 is ENHRY and CDR2 SYGVKD.

This chain links TRBV11-3 with TRBJ2-5, with a tentative D call TRBD1 (6 bases). V was shortened by 5 bases and J by 2 bases, with 18 bases between the two germline ends. The CDR3 sequence is 16 residues long. Germline CDR1 and CDR2: SGHNT and YENEEA. The DNA of the CDR3 is TGTGCCAGCAGCAGGGGGACGGCTGGAGGTCAAGAGACCCAGTACTTC. This translates into CASSRGTAGGQETQYF.

The genes are TRBV3-1 and TRBJ2-5; D tentatively reads TRBD1 or TRBD2 (6 bases each). The germline V and J ends were trimmed by 1 base and 13 bases, with 25 bases remaining between them. The CDR3 consists of 16 residues. Germline assignment: CDR1 LGHDT and CDR2 YNNKEL (reference sequence). The CDR3, as DNA: TGTGCCAGCAGCCAAGCGCGACTGGAGCGGAAAGGGGGGTGGTACTTC. Protein: CASSQARLERKGGWYF.

The chain recombines TRBV20-1 with TRBJ2-1; perhaps D is TRBD1 or TRBD2 (5 bases each). Germline V gene lookup returns CDR1 DFQATT and CDR2 SNEGSKA (reference sequence). The V end lost 2 bases, the J end lost 7 bases, and 21 bases lay between the germline ends. CDR3 size: 16 residues. CDR3 nucleotides: TGCAGTGCTAGACGCCAAAGGGACCTTTGGAGGAATGAGCAGTTCTTC. Amino acid sequence: CSARRQRDLWRNEQFF.